There are many counts of the clone carrying this T cell receptor (beta chain). Using MiXCR, TCRdb re-called clones from the PCR reads. This table holds tens of thousands of clones, under 5% found once. Every patient was untreated before thyroid surgery. These data originate in a study of metastatic and nonmetastatic thyroid tumors. The ends lost 8 bases at V and 10 bases at J; junction bases unmatched: 10. The germline V gene encodes CDR1 LNHDA and CDR2 SQIVND (reference sequence). The CDR3 is 15 amino acids. This TCR was recovered from a female donor with papillary thyroid cancer or a benign thyroid nodule (not recorded which). Some clones in this sample may be carry-over from other donors' samples. This chain connects TRBV19 to TRBJ1-6; 11 nucleotides match TRBD1. What was sequenced was blood. The CDR3 region has the DNA TGTGCCAGTGCCAACCTCGGACAGGGGGCATCACCCCTCCACTTT. This translates into CASANLGQGASPLHF.